Below are 21 T cell receptor beta chains sequenced from a single sample in a study of T cell responses to AZD1222 COVID-19 vaccine. The table came from immunoSEQ multiplex PCR; TCRdb's copy has only in-frame clones and leaves some out. The repertoire holds 170,000 or so clones, 75% to 95% seen once, with approximately 3% in the top ten. This specimen consisted of peripheral blood, obtained on day 0 of AZD1222 vaccination. The receptors stem from an adult in good health.

The rearrangement uses TRBV29-1 and TRBJ2-2, with D hard to call. The germline V and J ends were trimmed by 3 bases and 5 bases, with 4 bases remaining between them. Germline CDR1 reads SQVTM; CDR2 reads ANQGSEA. This CDR3 comprises 11 residues. CDR3 in DNA: TGCAGCGTTGAGAAGACCGGGGAGCTGTTTTTT. The encoded protein is CSVEKTGELFF.

The V and J genes are TRBV11-1 and TRBJ1-2; unclear D gene. Trimming took off 1 base at V and 6 bases at J, with 18 bases between the two ends. The germline V gene encodes CDR1 SGHAT and CDR2 FQDESV (reference sequence). The CDR3 extends over 16 amino acids. CDR3 DNA sequence: TGTGCCAGCAGCTTAGTGGCCCTGGGTATGCGCGATGGCTACACCTTC. Translated: CASSLVALGMRDGYTF.

This chain uses TRBV4-2 with TRBJ2-1; D perhaps matches TRBD2 (5 bases). Trimming stripped 1 base from V and 0 bases from J, with 13 bases between. The CDR3 covers 17 residues. Germline V gene lookup returns CDR1 LGHNA and CDR2 YNFKEQ. CDR3: CASSQGAGDSSYNEQFF. The CDR3 nucleotides read TGTGCCAGCAGCCAAGGTGCCGGGGATAGCTCCTACAATGAGCAGTTCTTC.

The rearrangement uses TRBV15 and TRBJ1-6; D is unresolved. The V and J ends lost 4 bases and 0 bases respectively, with 13 bases between them. Looked up from germline, CDR1 is LNHNV and CDR2 is YYDKDF (reference sequence). The CDR3 has 17 amino acids. DNA for the CDR3: TGTGCCACCAGCACCATCCTCAAGAGCTCCTATAATTCACCCCTCCACTTT. It codes for CATSTILKSSYNSPLHF. Full variable domain (remainder filled in from reference TRBV15 and TRBJ1-6): DAMVIQNPRYQVTQFGKPVTLSCSQTLNHNVMYWYQQKSSQAPKLLFHYYDKDFNNEADTPDNFQSRRPNTSFCFLDIRSPGLGDTAMYLCATSTILKSSYNSPLHFGNGTRLTVT.

The rearrangement joins TRBV27 to TRBJ1-6; D remains unclear. This CDR3 has 18 amino acids. V was trimmed by 2 bases and J by 0 bases, leaving 14 bases between them. Germline V lookup: CDR1 MNHEY, CDR2 SMNVEV (reference sequence). As DNA, the CDR3 is TGTGCCAGCAGTTTACGCAGGCTCGGGGACTCCTATAATTCACCCCTCCACTTT. Protein: CASSLRRLGDSYNSPLHF.

As for this clone: Its ends do not fully match the called genes, so a read error is possible. The chain joins TRBV27 to TRBJ2-3; D may be TRBD1 or TRBD2 (5 bases each). The CDR3 runs 15 residues. Germline CDR1 and CDR2: MNHEY and SMNVEV (reference sequence). The CDR3 bases are TGTGCCAGCAGTTTATTGCCCCCGTTGGGGGTCCCGGACCATTTT. Its translation is CASSLLPPLGVPDHF.

V is TRBV7-3 and J is TRBJ2-3, with TRBD2 as a possible D gene (5 bases). Germline assignment: CDR1 SGHTA and CDR2 FQGTGA. The CDR3 consists of 16 residues. V gave up 5 bases and J gave up 5 bases, with 20 bases separating them. CDR3 sequence reads: CASSPSPRASVDTQYF. DNA of the CDR3: TGTGCCAGCAGCCCATCCCCGCGGGCCTCGGTAGATACGCAGTATTTT.

In DNA form, the CDR3 reads TGTGCCAGCAGCCAAGATGTTAGTATTAGCGGACTTTACAATGAGCAGTTCTTC. Its protein is CASSQDVSISGLYNEQFF. The V gene is TRBV4-2, the J gene TRBJ2-1; tentative D call: TRBD2 (6 bases). The germline CDR1 and CDR2 sequences are LGHNA and YNFKEQ. V lost 0 bases and J 4 bases, leaving 19 bases between the germline ends. The CDR3 is 18 residues long.

The chain carries TRBV28 and TRBJ2-3, with TRBD2 matching over 8 bases. Germline V gene data show CDR1 as MDHEN and CDR2 as SYDVKM. The J segment lost 0 bases and the V segment lost 5 bases, leaving 10 bases of the junction unmatched. The CDR3 length is 17 residues. CDR3 protein: CASSGTGGGLSTDTQYF. The CDR3 DNA follows: TGTGCCAGCAGTGGGACGGGAGGGGGGCTCAGCACAGATACGCAGTATTTT. The whole variable domain, filled in from reference TRBV28 and TRBJ2-3, reads DVKVTQSSRYLVKRTGEKVFLECVQDMDHENMFWYRQDPGLGLRLIYFSYDVKMKEKGDIPEGYSVSREKKERFSLILESASTNQTSMYLCASSGTGGGLSTDTQYFGPGTRLTVL.

The chain is built from TRBV30 and TRBJ1-6; no reliable D call. The germline V gene encodes CDR1 GTSNPN and CDR2 SVGIG (reference sequence). V gave up 0 bases and J gave up 8 bases, with 11 bases separating them. The CDR3 extends over 14 amino acids. CDR3 sequence (DNA): TGTGCCTGGAGTGTATCGGGGTTTGATTCACCCCTCCACTTT. Its translation is CAWSVSGFDSPLHF.

This chain links TRBV4-1 with TRBJ1-3; 8 bases line up with TRBD1. The ends lost 4 bases at V and 2 bases at J; junction bases unmatched: 4. Germline V lookup: CDR1 MGHRA, CDR2 YSYEKL. The CDR3 runs 15 residues. CDR3 coding DNA: TGCGCCAGCAGCCCGGACAGGGCGGCTGGAAACACCATATATTTT. Its translation: CASSPDRAAGNTIYF.

The table lists this clone with a count of one. The CDR3 DNA sequence: TGTGCCAGCAGCGTAGTGGGCGGGGCTGGGGCCAACGTCCTGACTTTC. It specifies CASSVVGGAGANVLTF. J is TRBJ2-6 and V is TRBV9, with D tentatively TRBD2 (6 bases). The CDR3 runs 16 residues. V was shortened by 0 bases and J by 2 bases, with 9 bases between the two germline ends. Germline V gene sequence: CDR1 SGDLS, CDR2 YYNGEE.

J is TRBJ2-3 and V is TRBV11-2, with D perhaps matching TRBD2 (6 bases). CDR3 length: 13 residues. Trimming cost V 5 bases and J 10 bases, with 16 bases left between them. In germline, CDR1 is SGHAT, CDR2 FQNNGV. The CDR3: CASSTGTAESQYF. In DNA, the CDR3 is TGTGCCAGCAGCACGGGGACTGCCGAATCGCAGTATTTT.

The chain recombines TRBV18 with TRBJ1-1; the D is unclear. Germline CDR1 reads KGHSH; CDR2 reads LQKENI. Trimming pared 0 bases from V and 0 bases from J, leaving 8 bases between. CDR3 length equals 15 residues. CDR3 sequence: CASSPPTAMNTEAFF. The CDR3 coding sequence is TGTGCCAGCTCACCACCGACGGCCATGAACACTGAAGCTTTCTTT. Complete variable domain (other parts from reference TRBV18 and TRBJ1-1): NAGVMQNPRHLVRRRGQEARLRCSPMKGHSHVYWYRQLPEEGLKFMVYLQKENIIDESGMPKERFSAEFPKEGPSILRIQQVVRGDSAAYFCASSPPTAMNTEAFFGQGTRLTVV.

This clone was seen just once. The rearrangement links TRBV9 to TRBJ2-3; 8 bases are shared with TRBD2. With V trimmed by 1 base and J by 4 bases, 8 bases remained unmatched. CDR3 size: 16 residues. The V gene's germline CDR1 is SGDLS and CDR2 YYNGEE. The CDR3, as DNA: TGTGCCAGCAGCGTAACGGCGGCGGGGGGTGCAGATACGCAGTATTTT. Translation gives CASSVTAAGGADTQYF.

The V gene is TRBV11-2, the J gene TRBJ2-7, with 11 bases lining up with TRBD1. The CDR3 runs to 15 residues. CDR1 and CDR2 from the germline V gene are SGHAT and FQNNGV. J gave up 2 bases and V 3 bases, and 3 bases lay outside the gene matches. CDR3 coding DNA: TGTGCCAGCAGCTTCGGACAGGGGGCCACCTACGAGCAGTACTTC. It is translated as CASSFGQGATYEQYF.

This sequence joins TRBV9 and TRBJ2-5, with D tentatively TRBD1 (5 bases). Germline-derived CDR1 and CDR2 are SGDLS and YYNGEE. Between the trimmed V and J ends, which lost 2 bases and 2 bases, there was a span of 7 bases. CDR3 length: 13 residues. The CDR3 DNA sequence: TGTGCCAGCAGCGTGGACACTCAAGAGACCCAGTACTTC. Its translation is CASSVDTQETQYF.

The chain recombines TRBV5-6 with TRBJ2-7; D is unresolved. V was shortened by 2 bases and J by 0 bases, with 9 bases between the two germline ends. The CDR3 loop spans 14 amino acids. Germline V lookup: CDR1 SGHDT, CDR2 YYEEEE. CDR3 amino acids: CASSFRSRSYEQYF. The CDR3 DNA is TGTGCCAGCAGCTTTAGGTCCCGCTCCTACGAGCAGTACTTC.

The chain recombines TRBV19 with TRBJ1-4; 7 nucleotides line up with TRBD1. CDR1 and CDR2 from the germline V gene are LNHDA and SQIVND (reference sequence). The V and J ends lost 4 bases and 10 bases, in that order; junction bases with no gene match: 9. This CDR3 is 14 amino acids long. CDR3 bases: TGTGCCAGTAGTACAATTGGGACAGAGGGAAAACTGTTTTTT. Amino acid sequence: CASSTIGTEGKLFF.

The chain links TRBV19 to TRBJ2-2; possibly TRBD1 for D (6 bases). Between the trimmed V and J ends, which lost 5 bases and 6 bases, there was a span of 19 bases. The CDR3 is 16 amino acids. Germline CDR1 LNHDA, CDR2 SQIVND (reference sequence). The chain's CDR3 is CASSAYSGTKAGELFF. The CDR3 nucleotides are TGTGCCAGTAGTGCCTACTCCGGGACAAAGGCCGGGGAGCTGTTTTTT.

CDR3 in DNA: TGTGCCAGTAGTATTACCAGGGGCACAGATACGCAGTATTTT. Amino acid sequence: CASSITRGTDTQYF. V and J are TRBV19 and TRBJ2-3, with D possibly being TRBD1 (5 bases). The V end lost 3 bases, the J end lost 1 base, and 8 bases lay between the germline ends. Germline V CDR1 and CDR2: LNHDA, SQIVND (reference sequence). The CDR3 spans 14 residues.